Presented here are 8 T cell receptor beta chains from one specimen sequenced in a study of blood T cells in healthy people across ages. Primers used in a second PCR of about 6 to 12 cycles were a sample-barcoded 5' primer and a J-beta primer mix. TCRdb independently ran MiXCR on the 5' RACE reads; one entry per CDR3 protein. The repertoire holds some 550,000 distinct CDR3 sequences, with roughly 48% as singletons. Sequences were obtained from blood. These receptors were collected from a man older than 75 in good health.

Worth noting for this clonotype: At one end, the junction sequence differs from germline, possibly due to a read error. In nucleotides, the CDR3 is TGCAGTGCTAGTTTAGGGGTCACAGGTACGCAGTATTTT. This codes for CSASLGVTGTQYF. The V gene is TRBV20-1, the J gene TRBJ2-3; a possible D gene is TRBD1 (5 bases). Per germline, CDR1 DFQATT and CDR2 SNEGSKA (reference sequence). The CDR3 sequence is 13 residues long.

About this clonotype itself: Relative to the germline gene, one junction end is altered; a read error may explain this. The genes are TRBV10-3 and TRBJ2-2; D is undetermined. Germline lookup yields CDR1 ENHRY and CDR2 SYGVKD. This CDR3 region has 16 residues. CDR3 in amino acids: CATSDQDRRVISELFF. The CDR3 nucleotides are TGTGCCACCAGTGACCAAGACCGGAGAGTCATTTCGGAGCTGTTTTTT.

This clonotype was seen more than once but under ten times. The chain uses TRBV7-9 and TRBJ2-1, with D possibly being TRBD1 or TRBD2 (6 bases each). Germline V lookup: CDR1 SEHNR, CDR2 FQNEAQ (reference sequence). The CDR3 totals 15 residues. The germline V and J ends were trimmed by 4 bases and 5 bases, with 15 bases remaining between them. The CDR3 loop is CASSSSRGPDNEQFF. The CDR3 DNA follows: TGTGCCAGCAGCTCCTCCCGGGGGCCAGACAATGAGCAGTTCTTC.

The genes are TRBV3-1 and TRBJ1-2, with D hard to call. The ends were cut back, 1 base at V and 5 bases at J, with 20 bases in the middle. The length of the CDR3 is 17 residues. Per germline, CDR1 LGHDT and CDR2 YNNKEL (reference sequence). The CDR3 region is CASSQGSLGKIEYGYTF. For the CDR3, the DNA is TGTGCCAGCAGCCAAGGATCGTTGGGCAAGATAGAGTATGGCTACACCTTC.

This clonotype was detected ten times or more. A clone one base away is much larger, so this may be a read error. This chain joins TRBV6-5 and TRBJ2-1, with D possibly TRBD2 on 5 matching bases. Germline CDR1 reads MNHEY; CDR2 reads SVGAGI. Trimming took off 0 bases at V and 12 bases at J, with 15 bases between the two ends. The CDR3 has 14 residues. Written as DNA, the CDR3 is TGTGCCAGCAGTTACTCGAGAGGGTTTGGTGGGCAGTTCTTC. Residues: CASSYSRGFGGQFF.

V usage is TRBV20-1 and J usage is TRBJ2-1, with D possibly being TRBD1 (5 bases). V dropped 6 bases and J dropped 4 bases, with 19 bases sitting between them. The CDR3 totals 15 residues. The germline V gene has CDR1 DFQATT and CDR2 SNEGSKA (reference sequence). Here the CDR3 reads CSATGPTIVYNEQFF. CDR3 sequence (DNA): TGCAGTGCAACAGGCCCGACCATCGTTTACAATGAGCAGTTCTTC.

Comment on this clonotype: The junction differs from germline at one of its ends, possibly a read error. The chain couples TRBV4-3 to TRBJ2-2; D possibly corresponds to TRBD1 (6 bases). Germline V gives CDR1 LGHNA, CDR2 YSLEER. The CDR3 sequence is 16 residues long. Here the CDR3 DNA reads TGCGCCCGCAGCCAAGAAGAGGGGGAAGTTGCCGGGGAGCTGTTTTTT. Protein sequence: CARSQEEGEVAGELFF.

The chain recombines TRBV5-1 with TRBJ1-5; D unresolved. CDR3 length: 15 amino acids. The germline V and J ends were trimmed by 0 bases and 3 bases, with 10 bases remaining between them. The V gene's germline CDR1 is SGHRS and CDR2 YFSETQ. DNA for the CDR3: TGCGCCAGCAGCTTGGGTGGGTCAGACAATCAGCCCCAGCATTTT. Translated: CASSLGGSDNQPQHF. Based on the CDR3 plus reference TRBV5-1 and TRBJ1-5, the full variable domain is KAGVTQTPRYLIKTRGQQVTLSCSPISGHRSVSWYQQTPGQGLQFLFEYFSETQRNKGNFPGRFSGRQFSNSRSEMNVSTLELGDSALYLCASSLGGSDNQPQHFGDGTRLSIL.